A single T cell receptor beta chain is shown here with its context. This sample stems from a study of blood T cell repertoires in COVID-19. Some clones are missing from TCRdb's copy, which holds only in-frame ones; the method was immunoSEQ multiplex PCR. The table lists roughly 220,000 clones, over 60% of them singletons, with approximately 6% in the top ten. The CDR3 loop spans 15 amino acids. CDR1 and CDR2 (germline): MNHEY, SMNVEV (reference sequence). The V end lost 0 bases, the J end lost 4 bases, and 12 bases lay between the germline ends. Input material: peripheral blood. V usage is TRBV27 and J usage is TRBJ1-2; D perhaps matches TRBD1 (5 bases). This receptor was obtained from a woman in her seventies with acute or convalescent COVID-19. CDR3 sequence reads: CASSLSGGGLYGYTF. CDR3 bases: TGTGCCAGCAGTTTATCCGGGGGAGGCCTCTATGGCTACACCTTC.